The entry below describes one T cell receptor (beta chain). Its specificity is unknown. Germline loops: CDR1 DFQATT, CDR2 SNEGSKA (reference sequence). This CDR3 contains 16 residues. V was pared by 5 bases and J by 2 bases, with 21 bases between. These data belong to a study of human T cells and chemical hapten exposure. Overall study context: Small differences in pooled library volume mainly drove the variation in TCR yields per sample.

Unique molecular identifiers were linked by the library to individual cDNA molecules. The authors' processing: A per-sample median of roughly 96,000 TCRs was observed, with a range of about 23,224 to 750,000. MiXCR, run by TCRdb on the RACE reads, gives a single entry per CDR3 protein. What appears here as the V and J calls and clone size reflects TCRdb's work, not the paper's. The table lists about 77,000 distinct CDR3 sequences, 8.5% to 9.5% of them singletons. Findings and limits, study-wide: Those TCRs sitting above 1 in 1000 frequency stayed the same with DPC sensitization.

Sample time point: healthy volunteer bleed at 6 weeks. Unfractionated whole blood was the source of the extracted total RNA. Sequencing used whole blood. This TCR derives from a female donor in good health. Some clones in this sample may be carry-over from other donors' samples. The V call is TRBV20-1, the J call TRBJ1-1, with D perhaps matching TRBD1 (6 bases). The CDR3 region has the DNA TGCAGTGCTCGCTCTTCCGGGACACGGTTTAACACTGAAGCTTTCTTT. Translation gives CSARSSGTRFNTEAFF.